The entry below describes one T cell receptor beta chain. As yet, its antigen is unknown. Healthy bone marrow donors supplied every sample. The data belong to a study of cytomegalovirus exposure and HLA in healthy donors. The PCR contained 60 Vbeta and 13 Jbeta primers. Sequencing used immunoSEQ multiplex PCR; TCRdb keeps in-frame clones, though not all of them. The sample records 200,000 to 300,000 clones, roughly 81% being singletons. There are 15 residues in the CDR3. The ends lost 1 base at V and 0 bases at J; junction bases unmatched: 3. Looked up from germline, CDR1 is SGHAT and CDR2 is FQNNGV. Points from the study as a whole: Some V segments (TRBV6-2 and TRBV6-3 among them) were excluded as indistinguishable. Earlier results showed most TCR beta V segments being productive about 90% or about 30% of the time.

The rearrangement uses TRBV11-2 and TRBJ2-7; 7 positions match TRBD2. This sequence was found in a girl aged 2-10 years in good health and CMV-seronegative. The material sequenced was PBMCs. The CDR3 loop reads CASSLGWGGSYEQYF. The CDR3 DNA sequence: TGTGCCAGCAGCTTAGGATGGGGGGGCTCCTACGAGCAGTACTTC.